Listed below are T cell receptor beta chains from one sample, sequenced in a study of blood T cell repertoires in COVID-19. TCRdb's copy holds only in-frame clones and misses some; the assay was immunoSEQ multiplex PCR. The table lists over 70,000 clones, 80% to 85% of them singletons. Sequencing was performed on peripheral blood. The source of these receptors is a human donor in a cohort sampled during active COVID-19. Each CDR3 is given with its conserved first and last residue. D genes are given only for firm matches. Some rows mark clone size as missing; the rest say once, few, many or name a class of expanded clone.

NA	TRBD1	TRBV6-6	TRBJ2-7	CASSRDRVDEQYF	TGTGCCAGCAGCCGCGACAGGGTCGACGAGCAGTACTTC
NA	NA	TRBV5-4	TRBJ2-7	CASSLTGRENEQYF	TGTGCCAGCAGCTTAACAGGGAGAGAAAACGAGCAGTACTTC
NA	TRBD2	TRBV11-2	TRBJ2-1	CASSGGGVNYNEQFF	TGTGCCAGCAGCGGCGGGGGGGTGAACTACAATGAGCAGTTCTTC
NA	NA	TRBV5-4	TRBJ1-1	CASSDSPYTEAFF	TGTGCCAGCAGCGACAGTCCCTACACTGAAGCTTTCTTT
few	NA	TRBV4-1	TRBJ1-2	CASSQEEGGNYGYTF	TGCGCCAGCAGCCAAGAGGAGGGAGGGAACTATGGCTACACCTTC
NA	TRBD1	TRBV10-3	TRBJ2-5	CAIRDRDQETQYF	TGTGCCATCCGGGACAGGGACCAAGAGACCCAGTACTTC
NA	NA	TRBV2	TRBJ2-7	CASSEQGHDYEQYF	TGTGCCAGCAGTGAACAGGGACACGACTACGAGCAGTACTTC
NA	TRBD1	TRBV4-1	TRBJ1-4	CASSLWTGAKEKLFF	TGCGCCAGCAGTTTATGGACAGGGGCAAAGGAAAAACTGTTTTTT
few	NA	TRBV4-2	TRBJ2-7	CASSQERTLSYEQYF	TGTGCCAGCAGCCAAGAGAGGACTCTTTCCTACGAGCAGTACTTC
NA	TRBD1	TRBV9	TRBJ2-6	CASSQTGGPRGSGANVLTF	TGTGCCAGCAGCCAAACAGGGGGCCCCCGCGGCTCTGGGGCCAACGTCCTGACTTTC
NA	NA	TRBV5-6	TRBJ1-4	CASSVAWGGEKLFF	TGTGCCAGCAGCGTGGCCTGGGGCGGTGAAAAACTGTTTTTT
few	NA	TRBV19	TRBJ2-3	CASSIIADTQYF	TGTGCCAGTAGTATCATAGCAGATACGCAGTATTTT
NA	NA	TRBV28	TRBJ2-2	CASAGGPGELFF	TGTGCCAGCGCCGGGGGTCCCGGGGAGCTGTTTTTT
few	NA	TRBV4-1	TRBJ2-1	CASSRLGEAYNEQFF	TGCGCCAGCAGCCGACTGGGAGAAGCCTACAATGAGCAGTTCTTC
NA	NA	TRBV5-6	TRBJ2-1	CASSLGFQNEQFF	TGTGCCAGCAGCTTGGGTTTTCAGAATGAGCAGTTCTTC
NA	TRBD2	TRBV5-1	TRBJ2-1	CASSLVASGGDYNEQFF	TGCGCCAGCAGCTTGGTGGCTAGCGGGGGGGACTACAATGAGCAGTTCTTC
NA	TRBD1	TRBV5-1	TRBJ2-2	CASSLRGQGAGTGELFF	TGCGCCAGCAGCTTACGAGGGCAGGGGGCTGGCACCGGGGAGCTGTTTTTT
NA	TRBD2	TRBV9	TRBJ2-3	CASSVSGGGTDTQYF	TGTGCCAGCAGCGTATCGGGAGGGGGCACAGATACGCAGTATTTT
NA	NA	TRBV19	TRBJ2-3	CASSGGAGANTQYF	TGTGCCAGTAGTGGCGGGGCGGGGGCCAATACGCAGTATTTT
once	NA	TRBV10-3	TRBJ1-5	CAISDRDTKQPQHF	TGTGCCATCAGTGACCGGGACACAAAACAGCCCCAGCATTTT
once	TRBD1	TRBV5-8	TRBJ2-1	CASSLTGGYNEQFF	TGTGCCAGCAGCTTGACAGGGGGGTACAATGAGCAGTTCTTC
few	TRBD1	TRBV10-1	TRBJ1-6	CASSEAEGASDNSPLHF	TGCGCCAGCAGTGAGGCGGAGGGGGCATCCGATAATTCACCCCTCCACTTT
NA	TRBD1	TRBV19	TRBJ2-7	CASSPPGQLYEQYF	TGTGCCAGTAGTCCCCCGGGACAGCTCTACGAGCAGTACTTC
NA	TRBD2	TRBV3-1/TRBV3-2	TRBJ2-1	CASSLGLAGGGEQFF	TGTGCCAGCAGCCTCGGACTAGCGGGGGGGGGTGAGCAGTTCTTC
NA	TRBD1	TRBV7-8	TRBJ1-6	CASSSRPGTGLLRGSALHF	TGTGCCAGCAGCTCGAGGCCCGGGACAGGCCTCTTGAGGGGCTCGGCCCTCCACTTT
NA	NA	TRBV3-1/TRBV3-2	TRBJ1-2	CASWGAGEHNVYGYTF	TGTGCCAGCTGGGGGGCGGGAGAACACAACGTCTATGGCTACACCTTC
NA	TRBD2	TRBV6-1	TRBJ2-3	CASSEMSSGVADTQYF	TGTGCCAGCAGTGAGATGTCTAGCGGGGTCGCAGATACGCAGTATTTT
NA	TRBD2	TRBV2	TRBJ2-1	CASSDPAGGPNEQFF	TGTGCCAGCAGTGACCCAGCGGGGGGGCCTAATGAGCAGTTCTTC
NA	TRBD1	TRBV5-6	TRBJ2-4	CASSLGQGKNIQYF	TGTGCCAGCAGCTTGGGACAGGGTAAAAACATTCAGTACTTC
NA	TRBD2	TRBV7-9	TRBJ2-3	CASLPLGGGTDTQYF	TGTGCCAGCCTCCCACTCGGCGGGGGGACAGATACGCAGTATTTT
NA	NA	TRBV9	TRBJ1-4	CASSLGGATNEKLFF	TGTGCCAGCAGCTTGGGGGGTGCAACTAATGAAAAACTGTTTTTT
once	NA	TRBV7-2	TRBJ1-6	CASSLGGGDYNSPLHF	TGTGCCAGCAGCCTGGGGGGGGGAGACTATAATTCACCCCTCCACTTT
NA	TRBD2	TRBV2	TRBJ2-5	CASFRTSGVETQYF	TGTGCCAGCTTTAGGACTAGCGGCGTCGAGACCCAGTACTTC
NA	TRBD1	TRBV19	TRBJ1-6	CASFGTGLDNSPLHF	TGTGCCAGTTTCGGGACAGGGCTCGATAATTCACCCCTCCACTTT
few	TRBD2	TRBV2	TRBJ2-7	CASRRPGLASEEQYF	TGTGCCAGCAGGCGTCCGGGACTAGCGTCGGAGGAGCAGTACTTC
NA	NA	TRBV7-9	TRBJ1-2	CASSMTQGYGGYTF	TGTGCCAGCAGCATGACCCAGGGATACGGTGGCTACACCTTC
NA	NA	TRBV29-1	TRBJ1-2	CSAARQGRNGYTF	TGCAGCGCCGCCCGGCAGGGAAGGAATGGCTACACCTTC
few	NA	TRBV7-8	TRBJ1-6	CASSLVWQSSRNSPLHF	TGTGCCAGCAGCTTAGTTTGGCAATCCTCTCGTAATTCACCCCTCCACTTT
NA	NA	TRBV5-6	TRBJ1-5	CASSPSGTQNQPQHF	TGTGCCAGCAGCCCCTCCGGGACTCAGAATCAGCCCCAGCATTTT
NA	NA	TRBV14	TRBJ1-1	CASSQDLVLRQTNTEAFF	TGTGCCAGCAGCCAAGATCTTGTTCTTCGACAGACGAACACTGAAGCTTTCTTT
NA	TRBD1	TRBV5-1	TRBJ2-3	CASSGDRVSDTQYF	TGCGCCAGCAGCGGGGACAGGGTGTCAGATACGCAGTATTTT
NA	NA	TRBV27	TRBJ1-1	CASSLLGGGRNTEAFF	TGTGCCAGCAGTTTATTAGGGGGGGGGAGGAACACTGAAGCTTTCTTT
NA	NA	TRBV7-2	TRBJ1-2	CASSLGPNYGYTF	TGTGCCAGCAGCTTAGGGCCTAACTATGGCTACACCTTC
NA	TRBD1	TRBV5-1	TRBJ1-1	CASSLARGRTEAFF	TGCGCCAGCAGCTTGGCCAGGGGGCGGACTGAAGCTTTCTTT
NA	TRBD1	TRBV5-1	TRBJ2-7	CASSGKGQGAEQYF	TGCGCCAGCAGCGGGAAGGGACAGGGGGCCGAGCAGTACTTC
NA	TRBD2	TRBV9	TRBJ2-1	CASSASGGYRSYNEQFF	TGTGCCAGCAGCGCGAGCGGGGGTTACCGCTCCTACAATGAGCAGTTCTTC
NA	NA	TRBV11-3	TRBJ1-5	CASPTGYSNQPQHF	TGTGCCAGCCCGACGGGGTATAGCAATCAGCCCCAGCATTTT
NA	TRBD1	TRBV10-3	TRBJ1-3	CAISAGQSKISGNTIYF	TGTGCCATCAGCGCGGGACAGAGCAAGATCTCTGGAAACACCATATATTTT
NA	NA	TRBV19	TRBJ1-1	CASSIGAEAFF	TGTGCCAGTAGTATAGGCGCTGAAGCTTTCTTT
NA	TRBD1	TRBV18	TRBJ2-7	CASSPRRDRAYEQYF	TGTGCCAGCTCACCACGCAGGGACAGGGCTTACGAGCAGTACTTC
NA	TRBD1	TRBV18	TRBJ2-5	CASSPPGRTGVTETQYF	TGTGCCAGCTCACCACCGGGGCGGACAGGGGTAACGGAGACCCAGTACTTC
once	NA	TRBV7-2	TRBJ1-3	CASTLAFGTGNTIYF	TGTGCCAGCACCTTAGCTTTCGGTACTGGAAACACCATATATTTT
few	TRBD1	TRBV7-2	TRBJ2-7	CASSLRDRGVDEQYF	TGTGCCAGCAGCTTGAGGGACAGGGGCGTGGATGAGCAGTACTTC
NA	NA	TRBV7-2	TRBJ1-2	CASTTYRGYGYTF	TGTGCCAGCACCACTTATCGTGGTTATGGCTACACCTTC
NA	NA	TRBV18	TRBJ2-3	CASSPGQHTDTQYF	TGTGCCAGCTCACCGGGCCAGCACACAGATACGCAGTATTTT
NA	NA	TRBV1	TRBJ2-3	CTSSQSSGGHTDTQYF	TGCACCAGCAGCCAATCAAGCGGGGGGCACACAGATACGCAGTATTTT
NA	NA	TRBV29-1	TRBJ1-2	CSVDSPGDGYTF	TGCAGCGTTGATAGTCCAGGGGATGGCTACACCTTC